These 26 T cell receptor beta chains originate from one sample sequenced in a study of CDR3 diversity in severe acne. A single record per CDR3 protein comes from TCRdb applying MiXCR to the PCR reads. There are about 85,000 distinct CDR3 sequences in the sample; roughly half occur only once, and 10% lies in the top ten. Sequenced material: blood. These receptors originate from a male donor in good health, serving as a control.

The V call is TRBV6-5, the J call TRBJ1-2; D is unresolved. V lost 0 bases to trimming and J lost 2 bases, with 7 bases between them. This CDR3 spans 14 amino acids. Germline CDR1 MNHEY, CDR2 SVGAGI. The CDR3 coding sequence is TGTGCCAGCAGTTACTCGCGGCAGAACTATGGCTACACCTTC. Encoded protein: CASSYSRQNYGYTF.

This chain joins TRBV5-1 and TRBJ2-4, with D perhaps being TRBD1 or TRBD2 (7 bases each). The CDR3 length is 15 residues. Germline loops: CDR1 SGHRS, CDR2 YFSETQ. V lost 4 bases to trimming and J lost 2 bases, with 13 bases between them. CDR3 nucleotide sequence: TGCGCCAGCAGCACCCAGGGGGGGTCCAAAAACATTCAGTACTTC. Translation gives CASSTQGGSKNIQYF. Full variable domain (outside the CDR3, taken from reference TRBV5-1 and TRBJ2-4): KAGVTQTPRYLIKTRGQQVTLSCSPISGHRSVSWYQQTPGQGLQFLFEYFSETQRNKGNFPGRFSGRQFSNSRSEMNVSTLELGDSALYLCASSTQGGSKNIQYFGAGTRLSVL.

In DNA form, the CDR3 reads TGTGCCACCAGTGGTGGGGACAGGGGGCTGGAAGGGACCCAGTACTTC. Protein sequence: CATSGGDRGLEGTQYF. The V gene is TRBV24-1, the J gene TRBJ2-5, with 12 bases fitting TRBD1. The V and J ends lost 5 bases and 7 bases, in that order; junction bases with no gene match: 10. The CDR3 sequence is 16 residues long. Germline lookup yields CDR1 KGHDR and CDR2 SFDVKD.

On this clonotype itself: The junction and the germline gene differ at one end; a read error may be behind it. This chain joins TRBV6-5 and TRBJ2-1; 9 nucleotides line up with TRBD2. Germline CDR1 reads MNHEY; CDR2 reads SVGAGI. This CDR3 comprises 19 residues. In nucleotides, the CDR3 is TGTGCCAGCACCGCCGGGGGCGCGGGAGGGCCCCTTAACTACAATGAGCAGTTCTTT. This gives the protein CASTAGGAGGPLNYNEQFF.

The gene calls are TRBV4-3 and TRBJ2-5, with unresolved D. V was clipped by 4 bases and J by 5 bases, with 11 bases between them. Germline lookup yields CDR1 LGHNA and CDR2 YSLEER. The CDR3 contains 13 residues. CDR3 amino acids: CASSPASRETQYF. The CDR3 nucleotides are TGCGCCAGCAGCCCGGCGTCGAGGGAGACCCAGTACTTC.

The V and J genes are TRBV20-1 and TRBJ1-2, with D maybe TRBD1 (5 bases). Looked up from germline, CDR1 is DFQATT and CDR2 is SNEGSKA (reference sequence). V was pared by 1 base and J by 5 bases, with 11 bases between. This CDR3 contains 13 residues. CDR3 sequence: CSARAGGRYGYTF. The CDR3 nucleotides read TGCAGTGCTAGAGCGGGGGGAAGGTATGGCTACACCTTC.

A remark on this clonotype: A clone one base away is much larger, so this may be a read error. The chain is built from TRBV4-1 and TRBJ2-5; tentative D call: TRBD2 (6 bases). The CDR3 totals 15 residues. Per germline, CDR1 MGHRA and CDR2 YSYEKL. In DNA, the CDR3 is TGCGCCAGCAGCCCCCCGGGACGGAGGGGAGAGACCCTGTACTTC. It translates to CASSPPGRRGETLYF.

About this clonotype itself: An end of the junction does not agree with germline; a read error may underlie this. V and J are TRBV25-1 and TRBJ2-1; 13 positions agree with TRBD2. The CDR3 consists of 16 residues. Germline V gene lookup returns CDR1 MGHDK and CDR2 SYGVNS. The CDR3 region is CAISDAGTSGATEQFF. The DNA for the CDR3 is TGTGCCATCAGTGACGCCGGGACTAGCGGGGCCACTGAGCAGTTCTTC.

This clonotype has only a few counts. The rearrangement joins TRBV24-1 to TRBJ2-7; D gene ambiguous. This CDR3 region has 15 residues. Trimming removed 7 bases from V and 0 bases from J, with 15 bases in between. CDR1 is KGHDR and CDR2 is SFDVKD in the germline V gene. The CDR3 nucleotides read TGTGCCACCAGCGCCTCAGGATCGAGCTCCTACGAGCAGTACTTC. This gives the protein CATSASGSSSYEQYF.

This chain uses TRBV5-1 with TRBJ1-2; no firm D call. In germline, CDR1 is SGHRS, CDR2 YFSETQ. Trimming shortened V by 4 bases and J by 8 bases, and 21 bases separated the two germline ends. The CDR3 totals 15 residues. The CDR3 spells CASSPRTVHSVGYTF. The CDR3 nucleotides are TGCGCCAGCAGCCCAAGGACGGTCCACAGTGTGGGCTACACCTTC.

The V gene is TRBV11-2, the J gene TRBJ1-5; the D is unclear. The CDR3 is 16 residues long. V was cut by 3 bases and J by 0 bases, with 12 bases left in between. Germline CDR1 is SGHAT and CDR2 is FQNNGV. This CDR3 is CASSFLPHYSNQPQHF. The CDR3 DNA reads TGTGCCAGCAGCTTCCTACCCCATTATAGCAATCAGCCCCAGCATTTT.

Comment on this clonotype: A much larger clone differs by one base, so this may be a read error. The V call is TRBV20-1, the J call TRBJ1-4, with 10 bases that match TRBD1. The germline V gene encodes CDR1 DFQATT and CDR2 SNEGSKA (reference sequence). The CDR3 has 14 residues. The CDR3 reads CSAQTGGGGEKLSF. As DNA, the CDR3 is TGCAGTGCTCAGACAGGGGGCGGGGGTGAAAAACTGTCTTTT.

In its sample, this clonotype was seen many times. J is TRBJ2-3 and V is TRBV5-1, with TRBD2 identical over 12 bases. The CDR3 is 16 residues long. The germline CDR1 and CDR2 sequences are SGHRS and YFSETQ. Trimming cost V 4 bases and J 4 bases; bases outside gene matches: 7. CDR3 in amino acids: CASSPLAGGRSDTQYF. The DNA for the CDR3 is TGCGCCAGCAGCCCTCTAGCGGGGGGGCGGTCAGATACGCAGTATTTT.

By proportion, this clonotype is medium-sized. The chain uses TRBV7-9 and TRBJ2-3; no definite D call. Germline CDR1 reads SEHNR; CDR2 reads FQNEAQ (reference sequence). The CDR3 spans 13 residues. V lost 2 bases, J lost 2 bases, and 5 bases lay in between. Here the CDR3 DNA reads TGTGCCAGCAGCTTACAGAACACAGATACGCAGTATTTT. It specifies CASSLQNTDTQYF.

This clonotype was counted ten times or more. The chain employs TRBV2 and TRBJ2-7, with 9 bases that match TRBD2. The CDR3 length is 15 residues. The germline V gene has CDR1 SNHLY and CDR2 FYNNEI. Trimming cost V 4 bases and J 3 bases; bases outside gene matches: 7. The CDR3 region has the DNA TGTGCCAGCAGTGTTTACGGGCGGGAGGGCTACGAGCAGTACTTC. This encodes CASSVYGREGYEQYF. Combining the CDR3 with reference TRBV2 and TRBJ2-7 gives the whole variable domain EPEVTQTPSHQVTQMGQEVILRCVPISNHLYFYWYRQILGQKVEFLVSFYNNEISEKSEIFDDQFSVERPDGSNFTLKIRSTKLEDSAMYFCASSVYGREGYEQYFGPGTRLTVT.

The chain joins TRBV12-3 or TRBV12-4 to TRBJ2-3, with 11 nucleotides matching TRBD2. Losses at the gene ends were 1 base for V and 0 bases for J; bases not matched to a gene: 3. CDR3 size: 17 residues. The CDR3 nucleotides read TGTGCCAGCAGTTTAGTAGCGGGGGGGATAAGCACAGATACGCAGTATTTT. It encodes CASSLVAGGISTDTQYF.

This chain uses TRBV3-1 with TRBJ2-1, with D unresolved. Looked up from germline, CDR1 is LGHDT and CDR2 is YNNKEL (reference sequence). Trimming removed 0 bases from V and 5 bases from J, with 8 bases in between. CDR3 length: 14 amino acids. This CDR3 is CASSQDYSHNEQFF. The CDR3 DNA reads as TGTGCCAGCAGCCAAGACTACTCTCACAATGAGCAGTTCTTC.

The V gene is TRBV12-3 or TRBV12-4, the J gene TRBJ1-4; D ambiguous. V was pared by 4 bases and J by 4 bases, with 7 bases between. This CDR3 comprises 13 residues. CDR3 in amino acids: CASSYQFNEKLFF. CDR3 coding DNA: TGTGCCAGCAGTTATCAGTTTAATGAAAAACTGTTTTTT.

V is TRBV5-1 and J is TRBJ2-7; 12 bases agree with TRBD1. The CDR3 is 18 amino acids. Trimming removed 3 bases from V and 0 bases from J; junction bases left unmatched: 10. Germline V lookup: CDR1 SGHRS, CDR2 YFSETQ. CDR3 residues: CASSSGTGGYGGSYEQYF. The DNA of the CDR3 is TGCGCCAGCAGCTCGGGGACAGGGGGCTATGGGGGCTCCTACGAGCAGTACTTC.

V and J are TRBV10-2 and TRBJ2-7; no firm D call. Germline CDR1 WSHSY, CDR2 SAAADI. Trimming pared 10 bases from V and 0 bases from J, leaving 10 bases between. There are 12 residues in the CDR3. The CDR3: CATEESSYEQYF. DNA of the CDR3: TGCGCCACCGAGGAAAGCTCCTACGAGCAGTACTTC.

This clonotype was counted ten times or more. The V gene is TRBV2, the J gene TRBJ2-3; possible D gene TRBD1, 6 bases. In germline, CDR1 is SNHLY, CDR2 FYNNEI. V lost 7 bases to trimming and J lost 2 bases, with 16 bases between them. The CDR3 has 15 amino acids. The CDR3 region has the DNA TGTGCCAGCAACACTATGGACAGTATCACAGATACGCAGTATTTT. It translates to CASNTMDSITDTQYF.

V and J are TRBV4-3 and TRBJ1-2; D may be TRBD1 (5 bases). V lost 1 base, J lost 5 bases, and 17 bases lay in between. Germline V CDR1 and CDR2: LGHNA, YSLEER. The CDR3 is made up of 16 amino acids. The DNA for the CDR3 is TGCGCCAGCAGCCAAGGGGGGGGGGGGGAATTGTATGGCTACACCTTC. Translated: CASSQGGGGELYGYTF.

In this sample, this clonotype turned up many times. The rearrangement uses TRBV5-1 and TRBJ1-6, with unresolved D. Trimming shortened V by 0 bases and J by 8 bases, and 12 bases separated the two germline ends. The CDR3 covers 15 residues. CDR1 and CDR2 from the germline V gene are SGHRS and YFSETQ. CDR3 bases: TGCGCCAGCAGCTTGGACCGGGGTGGGGATTCACCCCTCCACTTT. Its translation: CASSLDRGGDSPLHF.

This clonotype is medium-sized. The rearrangement joins TRBV12-3 or TRBV12-4 to TRBJ2-7; 9 positions match TRBD1. The V segment lost 6 bases and the J segment 2 bases; nucleotides outside the gene matches: 14. The CDR3 totals 17 residues. Written as DNA, the CDR3 is TGTGCCAGCAGCGCCACCCGGGGACAGGGACTCCCCTACGAGCAGTACTTC. It translates to CASSATRGQGLPYEQYF.

At least ten counts were recorded for this clonotype. V usage is TRBV6-1 and J usage is TRBJ1-3; D uncertain. V lost 4 bases and J lost 2, with 12 bases in between. Per germline, CDR1 MNHNS and CDR2 SASEGT. CDR3 length: 15 amino acids. This CDR3 is CASSARTATGNTIYF. In nucleotides, the CDR3 is TGTGCCAGCAGTGCCAGGACGGCTACTGGAAACACCATATATTTT.

Many counts were recorded for this clonotype. The chain uses TRBV7-3 and TRBJ2-5, with 7 positions matching TRBD1. The V gene's germline CDR1 is SGHTA and CDR2 FQGTGA. The junction had 1 base not matched to a gene; V was cut back by 4 bases and J by 2 bases. This CDR3 is built from 13 residues. The CDR3 DNA reads TGTGCCAGCAGCTGGGGACAGCAAGAGACCCAGTACTTC. This codes for CASSWGQQETQYF. The full variable domain, completed using reference TRBV7-3 and TRBJ2-5, is GAGVSQTPSNKVTEKGKYVELRCDPISGHTALYWYRQSLGQGPEFLIYFQGTGAADDSGLPNDRFFAVRPEGSVSTLKIQRTERGDSAVYLCASSWGQQETQYFGPGTRLLVL.